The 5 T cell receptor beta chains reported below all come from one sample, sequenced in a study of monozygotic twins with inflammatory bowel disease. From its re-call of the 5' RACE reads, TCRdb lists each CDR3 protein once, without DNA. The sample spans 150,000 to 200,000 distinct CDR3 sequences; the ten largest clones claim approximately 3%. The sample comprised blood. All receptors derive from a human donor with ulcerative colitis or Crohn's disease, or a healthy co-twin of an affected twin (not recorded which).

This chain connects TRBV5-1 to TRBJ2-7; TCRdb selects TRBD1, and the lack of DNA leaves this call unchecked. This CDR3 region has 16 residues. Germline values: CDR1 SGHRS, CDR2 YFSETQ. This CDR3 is CASSLDGPGVFYEQYF.

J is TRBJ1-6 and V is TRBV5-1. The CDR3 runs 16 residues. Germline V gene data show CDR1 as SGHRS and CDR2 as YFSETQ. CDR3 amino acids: CASSLERSARNSPLHF.

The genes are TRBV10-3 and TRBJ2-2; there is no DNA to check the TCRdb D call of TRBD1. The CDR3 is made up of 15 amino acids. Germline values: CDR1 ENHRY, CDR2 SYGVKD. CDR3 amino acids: CAITRDRRNTGELFF.

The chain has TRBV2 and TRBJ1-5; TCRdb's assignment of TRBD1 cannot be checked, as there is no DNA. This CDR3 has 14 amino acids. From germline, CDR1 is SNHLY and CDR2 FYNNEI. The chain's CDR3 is CASSPDRNNQPQHF.

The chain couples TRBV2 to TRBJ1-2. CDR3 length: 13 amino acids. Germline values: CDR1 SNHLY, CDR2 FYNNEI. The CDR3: CASSEAGTPGYTF. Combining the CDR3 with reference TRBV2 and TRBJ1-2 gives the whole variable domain EPEVTQTPSHQVTQMGQEVILRCVPISNHLYFYWYRQILGQKVEFLVSFYNNEISEKSEIFDDQFSVERPDGSNFTLKIRSTKLEDSAMYFCASSEAGTPGYTFGSGTRLTVV.